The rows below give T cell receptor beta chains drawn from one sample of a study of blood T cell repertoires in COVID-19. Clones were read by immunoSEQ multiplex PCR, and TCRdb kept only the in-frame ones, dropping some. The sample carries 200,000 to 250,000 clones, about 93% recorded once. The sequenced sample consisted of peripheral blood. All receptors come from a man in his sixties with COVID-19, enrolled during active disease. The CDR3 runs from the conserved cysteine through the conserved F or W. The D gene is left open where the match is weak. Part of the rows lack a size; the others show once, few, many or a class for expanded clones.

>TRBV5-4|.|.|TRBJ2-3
TGTGCCAGCAGCGGGACTCGACAGGGAAAGGTTTTGCCCACAGATACGCAGTATTTT
CASSGTRQGKVLPTDTQYF
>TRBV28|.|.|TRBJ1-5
TGTGCCAGCAGTCGTCTTGAGGGAGTAACAAATCAGCCCCAGCATTTT
CASSRLEGVTNQPQHF
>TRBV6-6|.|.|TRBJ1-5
TGTGCCAGCAGTTACGGGGAGAACAATCAGCCCCAGCATTTT
CASSYGENNQPQHF
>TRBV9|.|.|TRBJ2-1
TGTGCCAGCAGCCCCGGACACGGTACCTACAATGAGCAGTTCTTC
CASSPGHGTYNEQFF
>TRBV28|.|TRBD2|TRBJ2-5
TGTGCCAGCAGTCTGACCCCCTTAGCGGGAGGGCCGGGTGAGACCCAGTACTTC
CASSLTPLAGGPGETQYF
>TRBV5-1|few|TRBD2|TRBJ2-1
TGCGCCAGCAGCTTGGATCCCGGACTAGCGGTCTACAATGAGCAGTTCTTC
CASSLDPGLAVYNEQFF
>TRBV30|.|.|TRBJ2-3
TGTGCCTGGAGTCCAAGATCAGGGTTTCGGACAGATACGCAGTATTTT
CAWSPRSGFRTDTQYF
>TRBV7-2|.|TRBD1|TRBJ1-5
TGTGCCAGCAGCTTAACAGCCTCAGGGGGGAATCAGCCCCAGCATTTT
CASSLTASGGNQPQHF
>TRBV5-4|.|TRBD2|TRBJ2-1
TGTGCCAGCAGCTTGAAGACTAGCGGGCCCTACAATGAGCAGTTCTTC
CASSLKTSGPYNEQFF
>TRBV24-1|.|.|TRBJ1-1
TGTGCCACCAGTGATTCGGGGATACGGGCTGAAGCTTTCTTT
CATSDSGIRAEAFF
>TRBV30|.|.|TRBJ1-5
TGTGCCTGGAGTGCCGGGAGCAATCAGCCCCAGCATTTT
CAWSAGSNQPQHF
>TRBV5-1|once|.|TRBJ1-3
TGCGCCAGCAGCCAAACGACAGCCAGCTCTGGAAACACCATATATTTT
CASSQTTASSGNTIYF
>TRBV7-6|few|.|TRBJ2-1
TGTGCCAGCAGCTTAGCGGGTCGGGACTTAACCAATGAGCAGTTCTTC
CASSLAGRDLTNEQFF
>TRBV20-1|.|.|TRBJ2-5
TGCAGTGCTAGATATGAGACCCAGTACTTC
CSARYETQYF
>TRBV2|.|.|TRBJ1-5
TGTGCCAGCAGTGGACCGGGGGGGGTGGAAAAGCAGCCCCAGCATTTT
CASSGPGGVEKQPQHF
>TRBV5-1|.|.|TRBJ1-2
TGCGCCAGCAGCCCACACGGCGAACCCGGGGTTGGCTACACCTTC
CASSPHGEPGVGYTF
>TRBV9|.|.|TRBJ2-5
TGTGCCAGCAGCGTAGGCGGGGTAGGAGGGGAGACCCAGTACTTC
CASSVGGVGGETQYF